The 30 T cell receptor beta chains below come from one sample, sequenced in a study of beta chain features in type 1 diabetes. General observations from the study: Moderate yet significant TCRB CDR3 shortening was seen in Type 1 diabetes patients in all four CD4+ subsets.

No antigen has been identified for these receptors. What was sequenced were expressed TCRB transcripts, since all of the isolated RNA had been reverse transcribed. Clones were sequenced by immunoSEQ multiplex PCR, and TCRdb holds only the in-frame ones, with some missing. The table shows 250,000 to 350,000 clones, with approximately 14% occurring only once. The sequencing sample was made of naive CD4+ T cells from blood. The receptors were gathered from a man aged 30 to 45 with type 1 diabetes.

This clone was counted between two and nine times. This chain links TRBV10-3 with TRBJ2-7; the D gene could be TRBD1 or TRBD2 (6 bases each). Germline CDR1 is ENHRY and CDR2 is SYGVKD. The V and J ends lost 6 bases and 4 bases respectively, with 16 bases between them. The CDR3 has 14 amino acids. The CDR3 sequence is CAIREGQSEYEQYF. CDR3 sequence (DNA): TGTGCCATCAGGGAGGGACAATCCGAGTACGAGCAGTACTTC.

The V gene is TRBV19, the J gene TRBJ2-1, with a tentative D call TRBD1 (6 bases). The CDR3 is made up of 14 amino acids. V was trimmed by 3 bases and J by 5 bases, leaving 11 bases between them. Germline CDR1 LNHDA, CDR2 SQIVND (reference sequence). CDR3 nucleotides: TGTGCCAGTAGTATTGGACAGAGCCACAATGAGCAGTTCTTC. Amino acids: CASSIGQSHNEQFF.

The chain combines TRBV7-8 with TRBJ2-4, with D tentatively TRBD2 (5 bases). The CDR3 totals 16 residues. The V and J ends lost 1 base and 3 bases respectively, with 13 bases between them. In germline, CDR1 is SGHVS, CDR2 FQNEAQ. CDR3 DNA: TGTGCCAGCAGCTTAGATCGGGGTTCAAACAAAAACATTCAGTACTTC. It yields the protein CASSLDRGSNKNIQYF.

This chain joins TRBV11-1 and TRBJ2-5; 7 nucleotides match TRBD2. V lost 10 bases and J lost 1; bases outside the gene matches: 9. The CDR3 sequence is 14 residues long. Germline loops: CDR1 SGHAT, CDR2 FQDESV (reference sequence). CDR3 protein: CATSEREVQETQYF. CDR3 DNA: TGTGCCACCTCTGAGCGGGAAGTCCAAGAGACCCAGTACTTC.

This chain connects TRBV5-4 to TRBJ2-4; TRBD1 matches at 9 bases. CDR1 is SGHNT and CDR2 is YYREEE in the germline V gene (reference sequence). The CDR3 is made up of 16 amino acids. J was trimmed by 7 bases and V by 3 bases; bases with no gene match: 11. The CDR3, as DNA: TGTGCCAGCAGCTCGTCAAACACAGGGGGCTGGAACATTCAGTACTTC. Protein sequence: CASSSSNTGGWNIQYF.

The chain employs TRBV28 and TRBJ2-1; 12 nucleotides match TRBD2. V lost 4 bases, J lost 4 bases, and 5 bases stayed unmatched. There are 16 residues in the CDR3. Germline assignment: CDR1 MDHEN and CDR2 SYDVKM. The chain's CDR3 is CASSSPGLAGYNEQFF. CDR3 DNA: TGTGCCAGCAGTTCGCCGGGACTAGCGGGTTACAATGAGCAGTTCTTC.

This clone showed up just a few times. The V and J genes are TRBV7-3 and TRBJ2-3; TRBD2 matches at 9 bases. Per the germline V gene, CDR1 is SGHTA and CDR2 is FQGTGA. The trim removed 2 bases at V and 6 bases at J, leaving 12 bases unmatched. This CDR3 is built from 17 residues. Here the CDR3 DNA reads TGTGCCAGCAGCTTATGGCCCAGCGGGAGGTCTCAGGATACGCAGTATTTT. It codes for CASSLWPSGRSQDTQYF.

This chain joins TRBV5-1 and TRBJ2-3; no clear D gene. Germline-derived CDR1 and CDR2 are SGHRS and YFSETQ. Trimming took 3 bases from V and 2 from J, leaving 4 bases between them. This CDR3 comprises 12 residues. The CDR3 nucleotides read TGCGCCAGCAGCTACAACACAGATACGCAGTATTTT. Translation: CASSYNTDTQYF.

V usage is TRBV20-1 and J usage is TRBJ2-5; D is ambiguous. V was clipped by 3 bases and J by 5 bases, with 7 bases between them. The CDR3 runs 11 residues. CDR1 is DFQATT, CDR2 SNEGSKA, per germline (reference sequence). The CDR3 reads CSARLRETQYF. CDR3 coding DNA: TGCAGTGCTAGGCTGCGGGAGACCCAGTACTTC.

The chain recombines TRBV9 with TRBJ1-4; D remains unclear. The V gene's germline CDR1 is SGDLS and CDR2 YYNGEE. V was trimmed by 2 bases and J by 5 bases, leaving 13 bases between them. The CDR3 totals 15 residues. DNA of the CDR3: TGTGCCAGCAGCGTCTTCGGAGTACCAAATGAAAAACTGTTTTTT. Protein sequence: CASSVFGVPNEKLFF. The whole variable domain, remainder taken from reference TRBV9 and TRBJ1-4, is DSGVTQTPKHLITATGQRVTLRCSPRSGDLSVYWYQQSLDQGLQFLIQYYNGEERAKGNILERFSAQQFPDLHSELNLSSLELGDSALYFCASSVFGVPNEKLFFGSGTQLSVL.

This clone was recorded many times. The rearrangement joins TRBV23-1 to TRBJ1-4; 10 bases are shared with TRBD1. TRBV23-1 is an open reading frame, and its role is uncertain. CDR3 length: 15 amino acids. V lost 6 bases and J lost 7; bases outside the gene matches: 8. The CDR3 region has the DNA TGCGCCAGCAGCCGATTCTGGACAGGGGGTGAAAAACTGTTTTTT. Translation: CASSRFWTGGEKLFF.

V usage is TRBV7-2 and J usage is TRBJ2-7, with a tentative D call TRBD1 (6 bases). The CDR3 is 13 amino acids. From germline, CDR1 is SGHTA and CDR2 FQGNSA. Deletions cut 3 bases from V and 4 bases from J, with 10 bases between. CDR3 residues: CASSFYRVYEQYF. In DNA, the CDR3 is TGTGCCAGCAGCTTCTACAGGGTTTACGAGCAGTACTTC.

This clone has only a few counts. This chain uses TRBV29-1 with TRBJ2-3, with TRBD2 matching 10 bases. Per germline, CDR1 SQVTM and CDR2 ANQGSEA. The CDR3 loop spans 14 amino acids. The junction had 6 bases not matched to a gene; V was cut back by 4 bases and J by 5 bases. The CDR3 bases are TGCAGCGTTGGTCTAGCGGGAGAAGGAGATACGCAGTATTTT. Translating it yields CSVGLAGEGDTQYF.

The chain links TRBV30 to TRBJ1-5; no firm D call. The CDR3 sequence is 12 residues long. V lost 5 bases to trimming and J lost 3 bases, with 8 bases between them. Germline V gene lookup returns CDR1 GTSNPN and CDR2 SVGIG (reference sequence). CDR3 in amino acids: CAWARDNQPQHF. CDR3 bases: TGTGCCTGGGCCCGGGACAATCAGCCCCAGCATTTT.

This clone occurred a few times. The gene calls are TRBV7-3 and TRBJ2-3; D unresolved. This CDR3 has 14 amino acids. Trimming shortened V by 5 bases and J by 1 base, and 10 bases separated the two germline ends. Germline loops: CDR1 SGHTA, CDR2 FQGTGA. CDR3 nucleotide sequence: TGTGCCAGCAGCCATGTGGCGGGCACAGATACGCAGTATTTT. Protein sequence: CASSHVAGTDTQYF.

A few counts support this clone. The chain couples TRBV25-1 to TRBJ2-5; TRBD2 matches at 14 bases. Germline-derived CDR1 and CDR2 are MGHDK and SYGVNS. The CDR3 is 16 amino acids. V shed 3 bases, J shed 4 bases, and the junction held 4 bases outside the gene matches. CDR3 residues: CASSDGTSGRAETQYF. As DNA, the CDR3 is TGTGCCAGCAGTGATGGGACTAGCGGGAGAGCAGAGACCCAGTACTTC.

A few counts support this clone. The CDR3 region has the DNA TGTGCCAGCTCACCACAGGGAGGGGCTAAGCCCCAGCATTTT. Its protein is CASSPQGGAKPQHF. The chain combines TRBV18 with TRBJ1-5, with a weak D call TRBD1 (5 bases). Per the germline V gene, CDR1 is KGHSH and CDR2 is LQKENI. This CDR3 has 14 amino acids. Trimming took 1 base from V and 8 from J, leaving 12 bases between them.

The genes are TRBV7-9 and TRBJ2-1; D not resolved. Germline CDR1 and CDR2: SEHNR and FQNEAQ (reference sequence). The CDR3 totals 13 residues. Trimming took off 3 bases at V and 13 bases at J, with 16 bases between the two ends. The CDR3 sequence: CASSFFERVLQFF. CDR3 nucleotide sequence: TGTGCCAGCAGCTTCTTCGAGCGAGTCCTACAGTTCTTC. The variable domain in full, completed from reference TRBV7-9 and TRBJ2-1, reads DTGVSQNPRHKITKRGQNVTFRCDPISEHNRLYWYRQTLGQGPEFLTYFQNEAQLEKSRLLSDRFSAERPKGSFSTLEIQRTEQGDSAMYLCASSFFERVLQFFGPGTRLTVL.

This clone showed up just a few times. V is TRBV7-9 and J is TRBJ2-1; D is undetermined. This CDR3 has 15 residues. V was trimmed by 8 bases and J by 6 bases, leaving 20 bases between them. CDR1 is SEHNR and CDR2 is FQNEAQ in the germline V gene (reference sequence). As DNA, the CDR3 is TGTGCCAGCGGATATGGCGGAGTCTGGAGCAATGAGCAGTTCTTC. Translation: CASGYGGVWSNEQFF.

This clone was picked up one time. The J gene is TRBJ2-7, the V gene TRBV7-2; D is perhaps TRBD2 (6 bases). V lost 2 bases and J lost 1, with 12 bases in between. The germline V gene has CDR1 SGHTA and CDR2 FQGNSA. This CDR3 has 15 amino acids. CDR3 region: CASSLRAGSSYEQYF. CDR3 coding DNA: TGTGCCAGCAGCTTAAGGGCGGGATCATCCTACGAGCAGTACTTC.

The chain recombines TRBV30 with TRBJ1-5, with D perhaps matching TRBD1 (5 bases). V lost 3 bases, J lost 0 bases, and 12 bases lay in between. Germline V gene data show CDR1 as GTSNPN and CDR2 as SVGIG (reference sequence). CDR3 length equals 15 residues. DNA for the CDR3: TGTGCCTGGAGCGCCTCAAGGGGTAGCAATCAGCCCCAGCATTTT. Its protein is CAWSASRGSNQPQHF.

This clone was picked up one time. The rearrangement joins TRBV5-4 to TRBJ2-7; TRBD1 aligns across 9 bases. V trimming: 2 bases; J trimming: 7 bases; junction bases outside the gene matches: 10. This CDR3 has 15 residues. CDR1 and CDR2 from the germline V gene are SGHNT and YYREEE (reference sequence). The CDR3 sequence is CASSFPGQGRREQYF. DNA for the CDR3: TGTGCCAGCAGCTTTCCGGGACAGGGAAGGAGAGAGCAGTACTTC. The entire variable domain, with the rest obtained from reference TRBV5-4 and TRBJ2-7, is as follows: ETGVTQSPTHLIKTRGQQVTLRCSSQSGHNTVSWYQQALGQGPQFIFQYYREEENGRGNFPPRFSGLQFPNYSSELNVNALELDDSALYLCASSFPGQGRREQYFGPGTRLTVT.

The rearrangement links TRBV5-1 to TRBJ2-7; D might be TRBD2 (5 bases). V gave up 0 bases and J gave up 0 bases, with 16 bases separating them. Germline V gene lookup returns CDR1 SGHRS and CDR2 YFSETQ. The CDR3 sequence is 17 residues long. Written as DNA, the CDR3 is TGCGCCAGCAGCTTGGCCGGGGATGGCGGTAGCTCCTACGAGCAGTACTTC. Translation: CASSLAGDGGSSYEQYF.

CDR3 sequence (DNA): TGCGCCAGCAGCTTGGGAAGTTACACCAACCCTTCTCATGGCTACACCTTC. As protein: CASSLGSYTNPSHGYTF. V usage is TRBV5-1 and J usage is TRBJ1-2; D unclear. In germline, CDR1 is SGHRS, CDR2 YFSETQ. Trimming took off 0 bases at V and 6 bases at J, with 21 bases between the two ends. The CDR3 extends over 17 amino acids.

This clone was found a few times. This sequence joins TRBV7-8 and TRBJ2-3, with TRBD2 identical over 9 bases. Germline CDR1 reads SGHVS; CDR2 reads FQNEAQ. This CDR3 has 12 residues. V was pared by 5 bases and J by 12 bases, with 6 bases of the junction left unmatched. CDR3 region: CASSRAGGRQYF. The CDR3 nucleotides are TGTGCCAGCAGCAGAGCGGGAGGCCGACAGTATTTT.

CDR3 sequence (DNA): TGTGCCCTACATCTTAGACCCCCAGAGGCGACTGAAGCTTTCTTT. This translates into CALHLRPPEATEAFF. The rearrangement links TRBV30 to TRBJ1-1; D gene unclear. This CDR3 comprises 15 residues. The germline V and J ends were trimmed by 8 bases and 5 bases, with 24 bases remaining between them. Per germline, CDR1 GTSNPN and CDR2 SVGIG (reference sequence). Combining the CDR3 with reference TRBV30 and TRBJ1-1 gives the whole variable domain SQTIHQWPATLVQPVGSPLSLECTVEGTSNPNLYWYRQAAGRGLQLLFYSVGIGQISSEVPQNLSASRPQDRQFILSSKKLLLSDSGFYLCALHLRPPEATEAFFGQGTRLTVV.

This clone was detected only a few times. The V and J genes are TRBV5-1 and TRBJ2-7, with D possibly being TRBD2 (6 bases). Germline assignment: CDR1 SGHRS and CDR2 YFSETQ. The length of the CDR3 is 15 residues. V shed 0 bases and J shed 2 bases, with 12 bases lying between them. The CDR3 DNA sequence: TGCGCCAGCAGCTTGGAGGCGGGATCACCCTACGAGCAGTACTTC. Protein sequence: CASSLEAGSPYEQYF. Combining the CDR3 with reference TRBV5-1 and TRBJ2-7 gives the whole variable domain KAGVTQTPRYLIKTRGQQVTLSCSPISGHRSVSWYQQTPGQGLQFLFEYFSETQRNKGNFPGRFSGRQFSNSRSEMNVSTLELGDSALYLCASSLEAGSPYEQYFGPGTRLTVT.

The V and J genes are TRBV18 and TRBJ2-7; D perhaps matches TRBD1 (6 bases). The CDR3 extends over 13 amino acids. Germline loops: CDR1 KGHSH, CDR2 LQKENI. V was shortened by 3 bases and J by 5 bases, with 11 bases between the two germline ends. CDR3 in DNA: TGTGCCAGCTCACCCCAGGGGTCCCACGAGCAGTACTTC. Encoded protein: CASSPQGSHEQYF.

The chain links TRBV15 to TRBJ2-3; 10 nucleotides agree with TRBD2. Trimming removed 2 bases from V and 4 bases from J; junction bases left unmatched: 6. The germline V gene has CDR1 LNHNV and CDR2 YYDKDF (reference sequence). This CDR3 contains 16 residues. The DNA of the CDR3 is TGTGCCACCAGCAGAACGACTAGCGGGCTCCCAGATACGCAGTATTTT. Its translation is CATSRTTSGLPDTQYF.

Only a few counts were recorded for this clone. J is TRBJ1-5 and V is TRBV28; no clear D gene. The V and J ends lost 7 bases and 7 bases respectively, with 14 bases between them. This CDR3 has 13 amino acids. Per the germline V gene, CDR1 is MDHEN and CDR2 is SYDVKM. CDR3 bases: TGTGCCAGCAACCCTCCGCGGGGACAGCCCCAGCATTTT. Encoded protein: CASNPPRGQPQHF.